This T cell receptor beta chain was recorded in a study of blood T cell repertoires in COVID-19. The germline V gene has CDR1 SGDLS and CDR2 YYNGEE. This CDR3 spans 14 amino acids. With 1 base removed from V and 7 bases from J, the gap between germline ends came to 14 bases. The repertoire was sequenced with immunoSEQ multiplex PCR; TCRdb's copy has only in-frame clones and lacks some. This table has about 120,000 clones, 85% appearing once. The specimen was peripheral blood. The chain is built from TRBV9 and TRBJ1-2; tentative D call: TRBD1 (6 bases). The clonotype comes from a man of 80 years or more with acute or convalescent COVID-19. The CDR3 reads CASSVYPGDFGYTF. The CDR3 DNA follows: TGTGCCAGCAGCGTATACCCAGGGGATTTTGGCTACACCTTC.